The 15 T cell receptor beta chains presented below share a single source sample, sequenced in a study of neurological immune-mediated disorders. One entry per CDR3 protein results from TCRdb running MiXCR on the 5' RACE reads. The data contain fewer than 50,000 distinct CDR3 sequences, about 2.5% of them seen just once; the ten biggest clones take up less than 15%. Sequenced material: PBMCs. These TCRs come from a man younger than 40 with multiple sclerosis.

This clonotype was detected ten times or more. The chain uses TRBV5-4 and TRBJ2-7; D might be TRBD2 (6 bases). The V end lost 1 base, the J end lost 3 bases, and 11 bases lay between the germline ends. Per the germline V gene, CDR1 is SGHNT and CDR2 is YYREEE (reference sequence). The CDR3 is 14 residues long. CDR3 amino acids: CASSLWGVFYEQYF. In DNA, the CDR3 is TGTGCCAGCAGCTTGTGGGGGGTCTTCTACGAGCAGTACTTC.

This clonotype was seen more than once but under ten times. With a much larger clone just one base away, this may be a read error. The V gene is TRBV20-1, the J gene TRBJ2-5, with D unresolved. The CDR3 spans 12 residues. With 3 bases removed from V and 2 bases from J, the gap between germline ends came to 7 bases. From germline, CDR1 is DFQATT and CDR2 SNEGSKA (reference sequence). Written as DNA, the CDR3 is TGCAGTGCTAGTACCGAACAAGAGACCCAGTACTTC. Residues: CSASTEQETQYF.

Many counts were recorded for this clonotype. The J gene is TRBJ2-7, the V gene TRBV7-3, with TRBD2 matching over 8 bases. Germline values: CDR1 SGHTA, CDR2 FQGTGA. The CDR3 spans 15 residues. V was clipped by 0 bases and J by 3 bases; unmatched bases: 4. The CDR3 sequence is CASSLTAGVSYEQYF. CDR3 nucleotides: TGTGCCAGCAGCTTAACAGCGGGAGTGAGCTACGAGCAGTACTTC. The full variable domain, with the rest looked up from reference TRBV7-3 and TRBJ2-7, is GAGVSQTPSNKVTEKGKYVELRCDPISGHTALYWYRQSLGQGPEFLIYFQGTGAADDSGLPNDRFFAVRPEGSVSTLKIQRTERGDSAVYLCASSLTAGVSYEQYFGPGTRLTVT.

This clonotype has ten or more counts. This chain joins TRBV20-1 and TRBJ2-3; TRBD1 agrees at 7 bases. CDR3 length: 15 residues. In germline, CDR1 is DFQATT, CDR2 SNEGSKA (reference sequence). Unmatched junction bases numbered 10, after V lost 0 bases and J lost 7 bases. CDR3 protein: CSARDPGGAIYTQYF. CDR3 DNA: TGCAGTGCTAGAGATCCAGGGGGAGCCATCTATACGCAGTATTTT.

This clonotype was observed many times. CDR3 protein: CASSTDRWGNSPLHF. The CDR3 nucleotides read TGTGCCAGCAGCACCGACCGGTGGGGAAATTCACCCCTCCACTTT. This chain links TRBV14 with TRBJ1-6; D call uncertain. Germline V gene lookup returns CDR1 SGHDN and CDR2 FVKESK. V lost 5 bases to trimming and J lost 7 bases, with 15 bases between them. The CDR3 has 15 amino acids.

Ten or more counts support this clonotype. This chain connects TRBV5-1 to TRBJ1-1; possibly TRBD1 for D (6 bases). V lost 1 base and J lost 5, with 9 bases in between. In germline, CDR1 is SGHRS, CDR2 YFSETQ. The CDR3 is made up of 13 amino acids. CDR3 sequence: CASSLNRATEAFF. The CDR3 region has the DNA TGCGCCAGCAGCTTGAACAGGGCGACTGAAGCTTTCTTT. Full variable domain (remainder filled in from reference TRBV5-1 and TRBJ1-1): KAGVTQTPRYLIKTRGQQVTLSCSPISGHRSVSWYQQTPGQGLQFLFEYFSETQRNKGNFPGRFSGRQFSNSRSEMNVSTLELGDSALYLCASSLNRATEAFFGQGTRLTVV.

In this sample, this clonotype turned up many times. The chain has TRBV20-1 and TRBJ2-5; TRBD2 matches at 7 bases. Germline loops: CDR1 DFQATT, CDR2 SNEGSKA (reference sequence). CDR3 length equals 16 residues. Trimming removed 5 bases from V and 4 bases from J; junction bases left unmatched: 16. The CDR3 DNA reads as TGCAGTGCTCTCCTCGGGCGGGAGAAGTACGTAGAGACCCAGTACTTC. Protein sequence: CSALLGREKYVETQYF.

In this sample, this clonotype turned up many times. This chain links TRBV20-1 with TRBJ1-1; no clear D. The CDR3 has 11 residues. Trimming pared 6 bases from V and 4 bases from J, leaving 9 bases between. The V gene's germline CDR1 is DFQATT and CDR2 SNEGSKA (reference sequence). CDR3: CSAVGPTEAFF. CDR3 in DNA: TGCAGTGCCGTAGGTCCCACTGAAGCTTTCTTT.

This clonotype appeared many times. The genes are TRBV5-1 and TRBJ2-3; 7 nucleotides line up with TRBD2. CDR3 length: 13 residues. The J segment lost 2 bases and the V segment lost 7 bases, leaving 4 bases of the junction unmatched. In germline, CDR1 is SGHRS, CDR2 YFSETQ. The CDR3 sequence is CASAGGNTDTQYF. The DNA for the CDR3 is TGCGCCAGCGCCGGGGGGAACACAGATACGCAGTATTTT.

This clonotype has at least ten counts. The chain joins TRBV7-8 to TRBJ1-1; D gene ambiguous. V was shortened by 5 bases and J by 1 base, with 5 bases between the two germline ends. CDR3 length: 12 residues. Germline CDR1 is SGHVS and CDR2 is FQNEAQ. CDR3 DNA: TGTGCCAGCAGCCACCCGAACACTGAAGCTTTCTTT. Protein sequence: CASSHPNTEAFF.

The chain carries TRBV28 and TRBJ1-5; maybe TRBD1 (5 bases). V was clipped by 2 bases and J by 4 bases, with 18 bases between them. The CDR3 is 17 residues long. Germline lookup yields CDR1 MDHEN and CDR2 SYDVKM. Written as DNA, the CDR3 is TGTGCCAGCAGTTTAGGTTGGCGGGGGAGGTGGAATCAGCCCCAGCATTTT. Translating it yields CASSLGWRGRWNQPQHF.

In this sample, this clonotype turned up many times. The chain has TRBV11-2 and TRBJ2-1, with 11 positions matching TRBD2. V trimming: 2 bases; J trimming: 3 bases; junction bases outside the gene matches: 9. There are 18 residues in the CDR3. Germline V CDR1 and CDR2: SGHAT, FQNNGV. CDR3 in amino acids: CASSLTSRLAGNYNEQFF. The CDR3 DNA follows: TGTGCCAGCAGCTTAACCTCCAGACTAGCGGGAAACTACAATGAGCAGTTCTTC.

In its sample, this clonotype was seen many times. V and J are TRBV20-1 and TRBJ2-5, with D uncertain. Germline CDR1 reads DFQATT; CDR2 reads SNEGSKA (reference sequence). The V end was cut by 3 bases, the J end by 0 bases, with 14 bases between. The CDR3 has 15 amino acids. For the CDR3, the DNA is TGCAGTGCTAGTCCAAACCCTTTCAACCAAGAGACCCAGTACTTC. It specifies CSASPNPFNQETQYF.

This clonotype was seen at least ten times. The chain couples TRBV28 to TRBJ1-1, with 9 bases identical to TRBD1. The CDR3 contains 15 residues. Trimming took 5 bases from V and 5 from J; bases not matched to a gene: 9. Germline CDR1 and CDR2: MDHEN and SYDVKM. This CDR3 is CASSSSGTGYTEAFF. The DNA of the CDR3 is TGTGCCAGCAGTAGCTCCGGGACAGGGTATACTGAAGCTTTCTTT.

This clonotype has ten or more counts. V is TRBV3-1 and J is TRBJ2-1; TRBD1 agrees at 7 bases. The CDR3 contains 16 residues. From germline, CDR1 is LGHDT and CDR2 YNNKEL (reference sequence). Trimming removed 4 bases from V and 2 bases from J; junction bases left unmatched: 8. The CDR3 DNA is TGTGCCAGCAGCCTCAACGTCAGGGGGACCTACAATGAGCAGTTCTTC. It yields the protein CASSLNVRGTYNEQFF.